These 13 T cell receptor beta chains share one sample of origin, sequenced in a study of blood T cell repertoires in COVID-19. Assay: immunoSEQ multiplex PCR; the TCRdb copy retains only in-frame clones and omits some. The table has approximately 450,000 clones, around nine tenths seen once. Sequencing was carried out using PBMCs or T cells enriched from blood (not recorded which). The origin of the receptors is a woman younger than 35 with acute COVID-19.

A few counts support this clone. The J gene is TRBJ1-1, the V gene TRBV7-9; D is undetermined. Germline V gene sequence: CDR1 SEHNR, CDR2 FQNEAQ (reference sequence). V dropped 5 bases and J dropped 1 base, with 8 bases sitting between them. This CDR3 comprises 13 residues. In DNA, the CDR3 is TGTGCCAGCAGCCCCCGGGGGAACACTGAAGCTTTCTTT. The encoded protein is CASSPRGNTEAFF.

The chain employs TRBV6-6 and TRBJ1-1; a possible D gene is TRBD1 (6 bases). Per germline, CDR1 MNHNY and CDR2 SVGAGI (reference sequence). The V end was cut by 0 bases, the J end by 1 base, with 12 bases between. This CDR3 is 16 amino acids long. CDR3: CASSYSTGPTNTEAFF. The DNA of the CDR3 is TGTGCCAGCAGTTACTCTACAGGGCCTACGAACACTGAAGCTTTCTTT.

V gene TRBV19 combines with J gene TRBJ2-7; a weak D match, TRBD1 (6 bases). This CDR3 is built from 14 residues. Trimming left V 3 bases short and J 4 bases short, with 13 bases between. The germline CDR1 and CDR2 sequences are LNHDA and SQIVND (reference sequence). The CDR3 DNA is TGTGCCAGTAGTATGGGTCAGGGGAGATACGAGCAGTACTTC. Its translation is CASSMGQGRYEQYF.

This clone was picked up one time. The chain has TRBV6-5 and TRBJ1-6; D may be TRBD1 (6 bases). This CDR3 has 13 amino acids. Germline CDR1 MNHEY, CDR2 SVGAGI. The ends were cut back, 2 bases at V and 9 bases at J, with 8 bases in the middle. In DNA, the CDR3 is TGTGCCAGCAGTTACGAGGGGGTTTCACCCCTCCACTTT. Its protein product is CASSYEGVSPLHF.

The chain employs TRBV19 and TRBJ2-7; TRBD2 agrees at 8 bases. Germline CDR1 and CDR2: LNHDA and SQIVND (reference sequence). This CDR3 comprises 12 residues. Unmatched junction bases numbered 3, after V lost 5 bases and J lost 6 bases. CDR3 sequence: CASSERGFEQYF. CDR3 DNA: TGTGCCAGTAGTGAGCGGGGGTTCGAGCAGTACTTC.

The chain joins TRBV24-1 to TRBJ2-1; tentative D call: TRBD1 (7 bases). The V end was cut by 5 bases, the J end by 5 bases, with 12 bases between. The CDR3 consists of 14 residues. CDR1 and CDR2 (germline): KGHDR, SFDVKD. As DNA, the CDR3 is TGTGCCACCAGTGGCGGGACAGCCAACAATGAGCAGTTCTTC. Amino acids: CATSGGTANNEQFF.

V usage is TRBV12-3 or TRBV12-4 and J usage is TRBJ1-1; D unclear. The V end lost 3 bases, the J end lost 3 bases, and 5 bases lay between the germline ends. CDR3 length equals 12 residues. CDR3 nucleotides: TGTGCCAGCAGTTTGTCAGACACTGAAGCTTTCTTT. Protein sequence: CASSLSDTEAFF.

Concerning this clone itself: Other DNA sequences in the sample encode the same CDR3. CDR3 amino acids: CASSSPGYNSPLHF. For the CDR3, the DNA is TGTGCCAGCAGTAGTCCGGGATATAATTCACCCCTCCACTTT. The chain has TRBV6-2 or TRBV6-3 and TRBJ1-6, with D unresolved. CDR1 MNHEY and CDR2 SVGEGT come from the germline V gene. This CDR3 has 14 residues. V lost 5 bases and J 4 bases, leaving 9 bases between the germline ends.

About this clone: Other DNA sequences within the sample encode an identical CDR3. The V and J genes are TRBV3-1 (or the pseudogene TRBV3-2) and TRBJ1-1; D remains unclear. Germline values: CDR1 LGHDT, CDR2 YNNKEL (reference sequence). This CDR3 is built from 14 residues. V lost 1 base, J lost 0 bases, and 6 bases lay in between. Written as DNA, the CDR3 is TGTGCCAGCAGCCAAGGACAACTGAACACTGAAGCTTTCTTT. Protein sequence: CASSQGQLNTEAFF.

Written as DNA, the CDR3 is TGTGCCAGCAGCGGAGAGACCGGGGAGCTGTTTTTT. Its protein is CASSGETGELFF. The gene calls are TRBV5-6 and TRBJ2-2; no clear D. Deletions cut 4 bases from V and 5 bases from J, with 6 bases between. CDR3 length: 12 residues. Germline CDR1 and CDR2: SGHDT and YYEEEE.

The chain uses TRBV6-5 and TRBJ1-3; 7 bases fit TRBD1. CDR1 and CDR2 from the germline V gene are MNHEY and SVGAGI. The CDR3 has 15 residues. Losses at the gene ends were 2 bases for V and 0 bases for J; bases not matched to a gene: 1. CDR3: CASSYDRASGNTIYF. Written as DNA, the CDR3 is TGTGCCAGCAGTTACGACAGGGCCTCTGGAAACACCATATATTTT.

V gene TRBV18 combines with J gene TRBJ1-1; TRBD1 agrees at 9 bases. From germline, CDR1 is KGHSH and CDR2 LQKENI. J was trimmed by 0 bases and V by 7 bases; bases with no gene match: 6. The CDR3 is 15 amino acids. Written as DNA, the CDR3 is TGTGCCAGCTATCGGACAGGGGACATGAACACTGAAGCTTTCTTT. This codes for CASYRTGDMNTEAFF.

V and J are TRBV5-1 and TRBJ2-3; 9 nucleotides agree with TRBD1. The CDR3 is 17 residues long. V lost 4 bases and J lost 3; bases outside the gene matches: 12. The germline gives CDR1 SGHRS, CDR2 YFSETQ. The CDR3: CASSPFPDRGVTDTQYF. For the CDR3, the DNA is TGCGCCAGCAGCCCTTTCCCCGACAGGGGGGTAACAGATACGCAGTATTTT. Combining the CDR3 with reference TRBV5-1 and TRBJ2-3 gives the whole variable domain KAGVTQTPRYLIKTRGQQVTLSCSPISGHRSVSWYQQTPGQGLQFLFEYFSETQRNKGNFPGRFSGRQFSNSRSEMNVSTLELGDSALYLCASSPFPDRGVTDTQYFGPGTRLTVL.